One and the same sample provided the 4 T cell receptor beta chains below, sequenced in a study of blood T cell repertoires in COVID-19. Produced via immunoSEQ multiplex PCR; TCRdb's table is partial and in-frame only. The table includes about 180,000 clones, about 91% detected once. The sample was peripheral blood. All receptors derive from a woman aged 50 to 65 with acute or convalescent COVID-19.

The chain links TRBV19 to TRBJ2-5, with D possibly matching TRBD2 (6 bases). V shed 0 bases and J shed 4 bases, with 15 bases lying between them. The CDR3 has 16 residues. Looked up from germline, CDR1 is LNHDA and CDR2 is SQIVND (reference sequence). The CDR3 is CASSIDSGPGLETQYF. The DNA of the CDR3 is TGTGCCAGTAGTATAGATTCAGGTCCGGGACTAGAGACCCAGTACTTC.

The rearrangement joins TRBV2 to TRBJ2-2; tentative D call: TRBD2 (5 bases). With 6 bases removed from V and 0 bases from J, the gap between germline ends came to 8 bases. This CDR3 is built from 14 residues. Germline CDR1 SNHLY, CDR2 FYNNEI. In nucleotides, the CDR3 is TGTGCCAGCAGCCGAGGGACGAACACCGGGGAGCTGTTTTTT. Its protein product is CASSRGTNTGELFF.

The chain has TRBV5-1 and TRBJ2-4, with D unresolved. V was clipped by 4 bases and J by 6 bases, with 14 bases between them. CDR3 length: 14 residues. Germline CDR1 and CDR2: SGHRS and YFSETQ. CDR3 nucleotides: TGCGCCAGCAGCCCCGGCCTTCGAGGAAACATTCAGTACTTC. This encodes CASSPGLRGNIQYF.

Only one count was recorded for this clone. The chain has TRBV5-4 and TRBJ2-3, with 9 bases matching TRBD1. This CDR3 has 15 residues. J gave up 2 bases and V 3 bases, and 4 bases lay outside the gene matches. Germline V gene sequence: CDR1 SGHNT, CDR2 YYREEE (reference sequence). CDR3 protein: CASSWGQGTTDTQYF. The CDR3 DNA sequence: TGTGCCAGCAGCTGGGGACAGGGAACCACAGATACGCAGTATTTT.